Listed here are 21 T cell receptor beta chains from one sample, sequenced in a study of identical twins. TCRdb called the 5' RACE reads again in MiXCR, with one record for every CDR3 protein. Among some 500,000 distinct CDR3 sequences listed, 14% were seen once. These data were also reused for a study on yellow fever vaccine responses in identical twins.

Sequencing input: CD4+ T cells sorted from blood. The receptor set was obtained from a woman between 18 and 30 years old in good health.

This clonotype turned up a few times. In DNA form, the CDR3 reads TGTGCCAGCAGCTTAGCGGGACAGGGCGTCAATCAGCCCCAGCATTTT. Its protein product is CASSLAGQGVNQPQHF. The chain uses TRBV7-9 and TRBJ1-5, with 9 positions matching TRBD1. The junction had 3 bases not matched to a gene; V was cut back by 0 bases and J by 3 bases. CDR3 size: 16 residues. Germline V gives CDR1 SEHNR, CDR2 FQNEAQ (reference sequence).

The rearrangement uses TRBV7-9 and TRBJ2-2, with 9 bases that match TRBD1. Per the germline V gene, CDR1 is SEHNR and CDR2 is FQNEAQ (reference sequence). The trim removed 7 bases at V and 4 bases at J, leaving 7 bases unmatched. The length of the CDR3 is 15 residues. CDR3 residues: CASTGTGIPTGELFF. The CDR3 DNA is TGTGCCAGCACCGGGACAGGGATCCCCACCGGGGAGCTGTTTTTT.

There are a few counts of this clonotype. The chain couples TRBV12-3 or TRBV12-4 to TRBJ2-3; 10 bases are a match to TRBD2. The CDR3 is 14 amino acids. V lost 6 bases, J lost 5 bases, and 5 bases stayed unmatched. CDR3 sequence reads: CASRPGLAIDTQYF. The CDR3 nucleotides are TGTGCCAGCAGGCCGGGACTAGCGATAGATACGCAGTATTTT.

Ten or more counts support this clonotype. In DNA, the CDR3 is TGTGCCAGCAGTAATAACTATGGCTACACCTTC. Residues: CASSNNYGYTF. V gene TRBV7-9 combines with J gene TRBJ1-2, with D uncertain. Trimming took off 6 bases at V and 1 base at J, with 3 bases between the two ends. Germline CDR1 is SEHNR and CDR2 is FQNEAQ (reference sequence). This CDR3 comprises 11 residues.

The rearrangement joins TRBV3-1 to TRBJ2-1; no clear D gene. V shed 4 bases and J shed 10 bases, with 11 bases lying between them. This CDR3 is 12 amino acids long. CDR1 is LGHDT, CDR2 YNNKEL, per germline (reference sequence). In nucleotides, the CDR3 is TGTGCCAGCAGCCCACTTTGGAAGGAGCAGTTCTTC. Its protein is CASSPLWKEQFF.

This rearrangement joins TRBV6-2 or TRBV6-3 to TRBJ2-3, with D perhaps matching TRBD1 or TRBD2 (5 bases each). Deletions cut 8 bases from V and 6 bases from J, with 15 bases between. Germline V CDR1 and CDR2: MNHEY, SVGEGT. CDR3 length: 13 amino acids. CDR3: CASRGPGSDTQYF. In DNA, the CDR3 is TGTGCCAGCCGGGGCCCAGGGAGCGATACGCAGTATTTT.

This clonotype showed up just a few times. The J gene is TRBJ2-2, the V gene TRBV5-5; D is possibly TRBD1 (7 bases). The CDR3 is 14 residues long. From germline, CDR1 is SGHKS and CDR2 YYEKEE (reference sequence). The V and J ends lost 4 bases and 4 bases respectively, with 11 bases between them. CDR3: CASSRGTATGELFF. The CDR3 DNA sequence: TGTGCCAGCAGCCGCGGGACAGCCACCGGGGAGCTGTTTTTT.

The genes are TRBV7-2 and TRBJ2-7, with D unresolved. The CDR3 consists of 14 residues. Germline V gives CDR1 SGHTA, CDR2 FQGNSA. V lost 5 bases and J 7 bases, leaving 18 bases between the germline ends. CDR3 bases: TGTGCCAGCAGCCCAGGAATTACAGTGTCTGAGCAGTACTTC. Amino acid sequence: CASSPGITVSEQYF.

The rearrangement joins TRBV12-3 or TRBV12-4 to TRBJ2-3; 13 bases fit TRBD2. J lost 0 bases, V lost 6 bases, and 9 bases had no gene match. This CDR3 is built from 18 residues. The CDR3 protein is CASRRTSGRGGSTDTQYF. The CDR3 DNA is TGTGCCAGCAGAAGGACTAGCGGGAGAGGGGGGAGCACAGATACGCAGTATTTT.

A few counts support this clonotype. This chain uses TRBV11-1 with TRBJ2-1; D uncertain. The CDR3 has 15 amino acids. Per germline, CDR1 SGHAT and CDR2 FQDESV (reference sequence). Trimming removed 5 bases at V and 8 bases at J, with 19 bases between. CDR3 coding DNA: TGTGCCAGCAGCGAATTTTGGGCCAGTCGGGATGAGCAGTTCTTC. This codes for CASSEFWASRDEQFF.

Ten or more counts support this clonotype. This chain uses TRBV28 with TRBJ2-2; the D is unclear. Trimming shortened V by 7 bases and J by 2 bases, and 5 bases separated the two germline ends. From germline, CDR1 is MDHEN and CDR2 SYDVKM. The CDR3 runs to 12 residues. In nucleotides, the CDR3 is TGTGCCAGCAAACTTAACACCGGGGAGCTGTTTTTT. It specifies CASKLNTGELFF.

The chain links TRBV19 to TRBJ2-1, with TRBD2 identical over 10 bases. There are 15 residues in the CDR3. Per the germline V gene, CDR1 is LNHDA and CDR2 is SQIVND (reference sequence). The junction had 3 bases not matched to a gene; V was cut back by 2 bases and J by 5 bases. The CDR3 here is CASSIKREGNNEQFF. CDR3 bases: TGTGCCAGTAGTATAAAGCGGGAGGGAAACAATGAGCAGTTCTTC.

The chain couples TRBV7-2 to TRBJ2-3; the D gene is possibly TRBD1 (5 bases). Germline CDR1 reads SGHTA; CDR2 reads FQGNSA. This CDR3 is 16 amino acids long. The V end lost 5 bases, the J end lost 10 bases, and 25 bases lay between the germline ends. The CDR3, as DNA: TGTGCCAGCAGCCCAACGGAAGGGGCGGAGAGTGTAGCGCAGTATTTT. This translates into CASSPTEGAESVAQYF. The full variable domain, rest sourced from reference TRBV7-2 and TRBJ2-3, is GAGVSQSPSNKVTEKGKDVELRCDPISGHTALYWYRQSLGQGLEFLIYFQGNSAPDKSGLPSDRFSAERTGGSVSTLTIQRTQQEDSAVYLCASSPTEGAESVAQYFGPGTRLTVL.

The rearrangement joins TRBV5-6 to TRBJ2-7; no clear D gene. The germline V gene has CDR1 SGHDT and CDR2 YYEEEE. There are 14 residues in the CDR3. The V end lost 0 bases, the J end lost 2 bases, and 9 bases lay between the germline ends. CDR3 DNA sequence: TGTGCCAGCAGCTTGGGGTATAGTCCCTACGAGCAGTACTTC. Translated: CASSLGYSPYEQYF.

This clonotype has just a few counts. The chain links TRBV4-2 to TRBJ2-5, with 9 bases identical to TRBD2. J gave up 9 bases and V 1 base, and 9 bases lay outside the gene matches. The CDR3 runs to 15 residues. CDR1 and CDR2 (germline): LGHNA, YNFKEQ. CDR3 protein: CASSQGVSGGRAQYF. As DNA, the CDR3 is TGTGCCAGCAGCCAAGGGGTTAGCGGGGGAAGGGCCCAGTACTTC.

This clonotype occurred a few times. The chain has TRBV6-2 or TRBV6-3 and TRBJ1-1; D unresolved. CDR3 size: 16 residues. Trimming stripped 0 bases from V and 2 bases from J, with 13 bases between. Germline V lookup: CDR1 MNHEY, CDR2 SVGEGT. The CDR3 region is CASSYSVDAQNTEAFF. The CDR3 nucleotides are TGTGCCAGCAGTTACTCGGTGGACGCACAAAACACTGAAGCTTTCTTT.

There are a few counts of this clonotype. J is TRBJ2-1 and V is TRBV6-5; D is perhaps TRBD1 (7 bases). The CDR3 contains 16 residues. Germline CDR1 MNHEY, CDR2 SVGAGI. The germline V and J ends were trimmed by 4 bases and 3 bases, with 16 bases remaining between them. The CDR3 is CASSSTSRGFYNEQFF. CDR3 in DNA: TGTGCCAGCAGTTCAACTAGCAGGGGGTTCTACAATGAGCAGTTCTTC.

V and J are TRBV13 and TRBJ1-5; TRBD1 matches at 8 bases. Germline V gene data show CDR1 as PRHDT and CDR2 as FYEKMQ (reference sequence). CDR3 length: 15 residues. J lost 3 bases, V lost 2 bases, and 3 bases had no gene match. CDR3 bases: TGTGCCAGCAGCTTAAGGGACAGGCCCAATCAGCCCCAGCATTTT. This translates into CASSLRDRPNQPQHF.

This clonotype was recorded many times. The chain employs TRBV12-3 or TRBV12-4 and TRBJ1-2; D is possibly TRBD1 (5 bases). The ends were cut back, 7 bases at V and 8 bases at J, with 14 bases in the middle. This CDR3 spans 12 amino acids. In nucleotides, the CDR3 is TGTGCCAGCACCATCAGACAGAGCGGCTACACCTTC. This encodes CASTIRQSGYTF.

V and J are TRBV7-9 and TRBJ2-2; D gene uncertain. Germline V gives CDR1 SEHNR, CDR2 FQNEAQ (reference sequence). V was pared by 4 bases and J by 1 base, with 10 bases between. CDR3 length: 15 residues. The CDR3 loop reads CASSSLDGNTGELFF. As DNA, the CDR3 is TGTGCCAGCAGCTCCCTGGACGGGAACACCGGGGAGCTGTTTTTT.

The chain has TRBV6-1 and TRBJ2-1, with D perhaps given as TRBD1 or TRBD2 (7 bases each). Germline CDR1 reads MNHNS; CDR2 reads SASEGT. The CDR3 consists of 16 residues. V lost 4 bases and J lost 8, with 21 bases in between. DNA of the CDR3: TGTGCCAGCAGTGGCCGACTAGCAGGGGGGCTAGATGAGCAGTTCTTC. Translating it yields CASSGRLAGGLDEQFF.